The following is a T cell receptor beta chain sequence with its context. The source of the sample is a study of blood T cell repertoires in COVID-19. In the authors' workflow: Amplification of reference gene primers was used by the study to estimate nucleated cell counts. Method: immunoSEQ multiplex PCR; TCRdb's copy keeps in-frame clones and lacks some. That table furnishes V, J and clone size, whereas the DNA furnished D and trimming. The sample yields around 300,000 clones, about nine tenths seen once. This CDR3 spans 14 amino acids. Germline CDR1 reads SGHTA; CDR2 reads FQGTGA. V lost 1 base and J lost 6, with 11 bases in between.

The TCR originated in a woman aged 40 to 49 who had recovered from COVID-19. Sequencing used peripheral blood. The genes are TRBV7-3 and TRBJ2-3; D not resolved. This CDR3 is CASSLMAPPDTQYF. CDR3 nucleotide sequence: TGTGCCAGCAGCTTAATGGCCCCGCCCGATACGCAGTATTTT.